These 14 T cell receptor beta chains came from one sample sequenced in a study of OX40 agonist ivuxolimab in advanced cancers. Assay: immunoSEQ multiplex PCR; the TCRdb copy retains only in-frame clones and omits some. Of around 67,000 clones in the sample, under 90% were seen once. The sequences come from CD4+ or CD8+ T cells sorted from blood, collected in a trial of the OX40 agonist ivuxolimab. The receptors here all came from an adult with an advanced solid tumor such as melanoma, head and neck, liver or kidney cancer.

The chain links TRBV6-5 to TRBJ2-5; 9 bases match TRBD2. Germline V CDR1 and CDR2: MNHEY, SVGAGI. With 8 bases clipped from V and 4 bases from J, the junction kept 11 bases outside the gene matches. CDR3 length: 15 residues. The CDR3, as DNA: TGTGCCAGCGGCCTGGGGTGGCGGGGGGGAGAGACCCAGTACTTC. Translated, it gives CASGLGWRGGETQYF.

The CDR3 protein is CASSNVSPNSPLHF. CDR3 DNA: TGTGCCAGTAGTAACGTCAGCCCTAATTCACCCCTCCACTTT. The genes are TRBV19 and TRBJ1-6; D is ambiguous. Germline V gives CDR1 LNHDA, CDR2 SQIVND (reference sequence). The CDR3 has 14 residues. V was shortened by 4 bases and J by 6 bases, with 10 bases between the two germline ends. The full variable domain, its missing parts supplied by reference TRBV19 and TRBJ1-6, is DGGITQSPKYLFRKEGQNVTLSCEQNLNHDAMYWYRQDPGQGLRLIYYSQIVNDFQKGDIAEGYSVSREKKESFPLTVTSAQKNPTAFYLCASSNVSPNSPLHFGNGTRLTVT.

This clone was seen a handful of times. This chain links TRBV5-4 with TRBJ1-2; 7 nucleotides align to TRBD1. CDR3 length: 15 residues. V shed 4 bases and J 2 bases; nucleotides not matched to a gene: 8. Germline V gives CDR1 SGHNT, CDR2 YYREEE (reference sequence). CDR3 DNA: TGTGCCAGCAGCCGGGACAGTTCCTCCAACTATGGCTACACCTTC. This codes for CASSRDSSSNYGYTF.

The chain employs TRBV6-5 and TRBJ2-1, with D possibly being TRBD2 (6 bases). The CDR3 contains 13 residues. V lost 2 bases and J lost 8, with 10 bases in between. CDR1 and CDR2 from the germline V gene are MNHEY and SVGAGI. The CDR3 sequence: CASSYPPGDEQFF. The CDR3 DNA reads TGTGCCAGCAGTTACCCCCCGGGGGATGAGCAGTTCTTC.

The J gene is TRBJ2-5, the V gene TRBV19; 7 bases map to TRBD2. Germline loops: CDR1 LNHDA, CDR2 SQIVND (reference sequence). This CDR3 spans 13 amino acids. V lost 6 bases and J lost 5; bases outside the gene matches: 6. CDR3 nucleotide sequence: TGTGCCAGTAGCCAAAGCGGGGCTGAGACCCAGTACTTC. Translated: CASSQSGAETQYF.

The chain recombines TRBV11-2 with TRBJ2-3; D unclear. CDR3 length: 12 residues. V shed 1 base and J shed 7 bases, with 6 bases lying between them. Germline assignment: CDR1 SGHAT and CDR2 FQNNGV. In DNA, the CDR3 is TGTGCCAGCAGCTTAGGCCCTTATACGCAGTATTTT. It codes for CASSLGPYTQYF. Variable domain in full (rest from reference TRBV11-2 and TRBJ2-3): EAGVAQSPRYKIIEKRQSVAFWCNPISGHATLYWYQQILGQGPKLLIQFQNNGVVDDSQLPKDRFSAERLKGVDSTLKIQPAKLEDSAVYLCASSLGPYTQYFGPGTRLTVL.

The CDR3: CAIHIWGRRKYGYTF. CDR3 sequence (DNA): TGTGCCATCCATATATGGGGACGGAGAAAATATGGCTACACCTTC. V gene TRBV27 combines with J gene TRBJ1-2, with D possibly being TRBD1 (5 bases). The germline V gene encodes CDR1 MNHEY and CDR2 SMNVEV (reference sequence). Trimming removed 10 bases from V and 5 bases from J, with 23 bases in between. The CDR3 runs to 15 residues.

The chain uses TRBV10-1 and TRBJ2-3; 10 bases fit TRBD2. V shed 2 bases and J 6 bases; nucleotides not matched to a gene: 14. The CDR3 consists of 18 residues. Germline V gives CDR1 WNHNN, CDR2 SYGVQD (reference sequence). The CDR3: CASSEKCGSGGPRDTQYF. CDR3 DNA: TGCGCCAGCAGTGAGAAGTGTGGTAGCGGGGGGCCCAGGGATACGCAGTATTTT.

The chain recombines TRBV14 with TRBJ1-3; TRBD1 is a possible D gene (5 bases). Germline CDR1 reads SGHDN; CDR2 reads FVKESK. The V end lost 1 base, the J end lost 2 bases, and 12 bases lay between the germline ends. The CDR3 runs 16 residues. The CDR3 bases are TGTGCCAGCAGCCAAGGAAGGGGACTGACTGGAAACACCATATATTTT. Translated: CASSQGRGLTGNTIYF.

The chain employs TRBV6-1 and TRBJ1-1; TRBD1 is a possible D gene (5 bases). The V gene's germline CDR1 is MNHNS and CDR2 SASEGT. The CDR3 is 14 residues long. Trimming removed 7 bases from V and 5 bases from J, with 17 bases in between. The CDR3 coding sequence is TGTGCCAGCACCGGGGCTATGGAACGGACTGAAGCTTTCTTT. It translates to CASTGAMERTEAFF.

The chain recombines TRBV19 with TRBJ1-1; the match to TRBD1 covers 7 bases. With 6 bases clipped from V and 5 bases from J, the junction kept 9 bases outside the gene matches. The CDR3 has 14 amino acids. Germline V lookup: CDR1 LNHDA, CDR2 SQIVND (reference sequence). The CDR3 coding sequence is TGTGCCAGTAGACAGACAGGGTTGGGGACTGAAGCTTTCTTT. This sequence encodes CASRQTGLGTEAFF.

The chain links TRBV5-6 to TRBJ1-2; D not resolved. Germline V lookup: CDR1 SGHDT, CDR2 YYEEEE. Trimming removed 4 bases at V and 4 bases at J, with 11 bases between. The CDR3 contains 13 residues. This CDR3 reads CASSPRGSYGYTF. The CDR3 region has the DNA TGTGCCAGCAGCCCGCGGGGAAGCTATGGCTACACCTTC.

The V and J genes are TRBV6-5 and TRBJ1-1; 8 nucleotides align to TRBD1. CDR3 length: 13 amino acids. Germline V gene data show CDR1 as MNHEY and CDR2 as SVGAGI. J was trimmed by 3 bases and V by 5 bases; bases with no gene match: 2. In nucleotides, the CDR3 is TGTGCCAGCAGTGAACAGGGGGACACTGAAGCTTTCTTT. Its protein is CASSEQGDTEAFF.

The chain links TRBV9 to TRBJ2-1; D not certain. The CDR3 spans 15 residues. Trimming cost V 3 bases and J 3 bases, with 13 bases left between them. Germline V gene data show CDR1 as SGDLS and CDR2 as YYNGEE. The CDR3 loop reads CASSATPRDYNEQFF. The CDR3 DNA sequence: TGTGCCAGCAGCGCCACCCCTAGAGACTACAATGAGCAGTTCTTC.